This TCR beta chain was captured by sequencing in a study of cytomegalovirus exposure and HLA in healthy donors. Study-wide points: The Asian-associated ancestry cluster reportedly had fewer N-insertions than the approximately 630-donor mean in a later analysis.

PCR amplification relied on 60 Vbeta primers (plus 13 Jbeta primers). The method was immunoSEQ multiplex PCR; TCRdb's version includes in-frame clones alone and lacks a portion of them. The table records about 120,000 clones, about 70% of them present only once. About this clone: Its antigen is not known.

This CDR3 spans 17 amino acids. Trimming shortened V by 1 base and J by 8 bases, and 21 bases separated the two germline ends. Germline CDR1 reads SGHRS; CDR2 reads YFSETQ. The chain carries TRBV5-1 and TRBJ1-4; no reliable D call. Sequencing was performed on PBMCs. This clonotype was sampled from a woman aged 30 to 39 in good health and CMV-seronegative. CDR3 in DNA: TGCGCCAGCAGCTTGAGAGGAGGCCCCGGGTTAAGGGAAAAACTGTTTTTT. Its protein product is CASSLRGGPGLREKLFF. The variable domain in full, with the rest retrieved from reference TRBV5-1 and TRBJ1-4, is KAGVTQTPRYLIKTRGQQVTLSCSPISGHRSVSWYQQTPGQGLQFLFEYFSETQRNKGNFPGRFSGRQFSNSRSEMNVSTLELGDSALYLCASSLRGGPGLREKLFFGSGTQLSVL.